The 30 T cell receptor beta chains below all came from one sample that was sequenced in a study of cytomegalovirus exposure and HLA in healthy donors. A multiplex PCR was run with 60 Vbeta primers and 13 Jbeta primers. The method was immunoSEQ multiplex PCR; TCRdb's version includes in-frame clones alone and lacks a portion of them. Of under 150,000 clones in the sample, 74% were seen once. Sample: PBMCs. These receptors came from a woman aged 40 to 50 in good health and CMV-seropositive.

This rearrangement joins TRBV15 to TRBJ2-1, with TRBD1 as a possible D gene (5 bases). The CDR3 is 14 residues long. V gave up 5 bases and J gave up 5 bases, with 13 bases separating them. The germline V gene has CDR1 LNHNV and CDR2 YYDKDF (reference sequence). CDR3 residues: CATSARVTDNEQFF. CDR3 in DNA: TGTGCCACCAGCGCCAGGGTGACCGACAATGAGCAGTTCTTC.

This clone was counted only a few times. The sample contains more than one DNA sequence encoding this CDR3. This chain connects TRBV19 to TRBJ2-2; 9 bases match TRBD2. The CDR3 covers 16 residues. Germline V gene lookup returns CDR1 LNHDA and CDR2 SQIVND (reference sequence). V lost 6 bases, J lost 4 bases, and 9 bases stayed unmatched. The CDR3 bases are TGTGCCAGTAGGCCGAGGTCTAGCGGGGCCACCGGGGAGCTGTTTTTT. Its translation: CASRPRSSGATGELFF.

V gene TRBV9 combines with J gene TRBJ1-1, with 11 bases aligning to TRBD1. CDR3 length: 15 residues. Per germline, CDR1 SGDLS and CDR2 YYNGEE. Trimming cost V 3 bases and J 4 bases; bases outside gene matches: 5. The CDR3 DNA reads as TGTGCCAGCAGCGCCCCGGGACAGGGGGTCACTGAAGCTTTCTTT. This encodes CASSAPGQGVTEAFF.

The chain combines TRBV5-1 with TRBJ2-7, with 7 bases lining up with TRBD1. The CDR3 totals 14 residues. V gave up 1 base and J gave up 6 bases; unmatched junction bases: 7. Per germline, CDR1 SGHRS and CDR2 YFSETQ. CDR3 amino acids: CASSLFGQALEQYF. CDR3 DNA sequence: TGCGCCAGCAGCTTGTTCGGACAGGCGCTCGAGCAGTACTTC.

The CDR3 DNA follows: TGTGCCAGCAGCGTCTCAGGGGGTGGGGGTGAAAAACTGTTTTTT. It encodes CASSVSGGGGEKLFF. V and J are TRBV9 and TRBJ1-4, with 7 bases matching TRBD1. The length of the CDR3 is 15 residues. Germline values: CDR1 SGDLS, CDR2 YYNGEE. The ends lost 2 bases at V and 7 bases at J; junction bases unmatched: 8.

The rearrangement uses TRBV30 and TRBJ2-1; TRBD2 aligns across 12 bases. After removal of 8 bases from V and 8 bases from J, the junction contained 10 bases not matched to a gene. Germline loops: CDR1 GTSNPN, CDR2 SVGIG (reference sequence). The CDR3 covers 14 residues. The CDR3 loop is CALAGGRVSHEQFF. In DNA, the CDR3 is TGTGCCCTAGCGGGGGGGCGTGTGTCCCATGAGCAGTTCTTC.

In its sample, this clone was seen once. This chain connects TRBV5-1 to TRBJ1-1, with D possibly TRBD1 on 5 matching bases. The germline V and J ends were trimmed by 5 bases and 1 base, with 9 bases remaining between them. The germline V gene encodes CDR1 SGHRS and CDR2 YFSETQ. This CDR3 is built from 13 residues. The CDR3 DNA reads as TGCGCCAGCAGAAAGCAGGGGAACACTGAAGCTTTCTTT. Protein: CASRKQGNTEAFF. The whole variable domain, remainder taken from reference TRBV5-1 and TRBJ1-1, is KAGVTQTPRYLIKTRGQQVTLSCSPISGHRSVSWYQQTPGQGLQFLFEYFSETQRNKGNFPGRFSGRQFSNSRSEMNVSTLELGDSALYLCASRKQGNTEAFFGQGTRLTVV.

The rearrangement uses TRBV5-6 and TRBJ2-7; TRBD2 matches at 11 bases. V was clipped by 2 bases and J by 4 bases; unmatched bases: 8. CDR3 size: 16 residues. CDR1 and CDR2 from the germline V gene are SGHDT and YYEEEE. CDR3 DNA sequence: TGTGCCAGCAGCTTCAAAAGTAGCGGGGGGGCTTACGAGCAGTACTTC. Protein: CASSFKSSGGAYEQYF.

The chain uses TRBV7-9 and TRBJ1-4; D perhaps matches TRBD1 (6 bases). V lost 5 bases and J lost 8, with 15 bases in between. CDR3 length equals 14 residues. Germline V lookup: CDR1 SEHNR, CDR2 FQNEAQ (reference sequence). CDR3 DNA sequence: TGTGCCAGCAGCCCCGGGACAAAAAACGAAAAACTGTTTTTT. This codes for CASSPGTKNEKLFF.

V usage is TRBV28 and J usage is TRBJ2-7, with D possibly matching TRBD2 (5 bases). V lost 2 bases and J lost 4, with 9 bases in between. Germline CDR1 MDHEN, CDR2 SYDVKM. The CDR3 contains 13 residues. In DNA form, the CDR3 reads TGTGCCAGCAGTTTAGGAGGAGATTACGAGCAGTACTTC. Its translation: CASSLGGDYEQYF.

The chain combines TRBV5-6 with TRBJ2-5; 7 bases are a match to TRBD1. The trim removed 0 bases at V and 1 base at J, leaving 6 bases unmatched. The CDR3 totals 16 residues. Per the germline V gene, CDR1 is SGHDT and CDR2 is YYEEEE. In nucleotides, the CDR3 is TGTGCCAGCAGCTTGGAGTGGGGGACAGTCCAAGAGACCCAGTACTTC. Protein: CASSLEWGTVQETQYF.

V and J are TRBV2 and TRBJ2-7, with 7 nucleotides matching TRBD1. The ends lost 8 bases at V and 2 bases at J; junction bases unmatched: 3. CDR1 and CDR2 from the germline V gene are SNHLY and FYNNEI. This CDR3 region has 12 residues. The CDR3 DNA follows: TGTGCCAGCCAGACAGGGACCTACGAGCAGTACTTC. It encodes CASQTGTYEQYF.

The chain is built from TRBV5-1 and TRBJ1-1; possibly TRBD1 for D (6 bases). This CDR3 has 12 amino acids. Germline CDR1 and CDR2: SGHRS and YFSETQ. V shed 4 bases and J shed 6 bases, with 10 bases lying between them. CDR3 in DNA: TGCGCCAGCAGCACCGGACAGTCTGAAGCTTTCTTT. It translates to CASSTGQSEAFF. The full variable domain, in which reference TRBV5-1 and TRBJ1-1 provide the parts outside the CDR3, is KAGVTQTPRYLIKTRGQQVTLSCSPISGHRSVSWYQQTPGQGLQFLFEYFSETQRNKGNFPGRFSGRQFSNSRSEMNVSTLELGDSALYLCASSTGQSEAFFGQGTRLTVV.

The rearrangement uses TRBV15 and TRBJ2-7; no definite D call. CDR1 LNHNV and CDR2 YYDKDF come from the germline V gene (reference sequence). Trimming took off 3 bases at V and 3 bases at J, with 24 bases between the two ends. CDR3 length: 18 residues. The CDR3 reads CATSRALWAGSQLYEQYF. Written as DNA, the CDR3 is TGTGCCACCAGCAGGGCCCTCTGGGCTGGGTCTCAGCTCTACGAGCAGTACTTC.

The chain couples TRBV27 to TRBJ2-1; the D gene is possibly TRBD1 (5 bases). There are 16 residues in the CDR3. Trimming stripped 5 bases from V and 3 bases from J, with 17 bases between. Germline CDR1 and CDR2: MNHEY and SMNVEV (reference sequence). CDR3 protein: CASSHHPPTVYNEQFF. In DNA form, the CDR3 reads TGTGCCAGCAGTCATCACCCCCCGACAGTCTACAATGAGCAGTTCTTC.

This sequence joins TRBV5-1 and TRBJ2-7; D is perhaps TRBD2 (6 bases). The germline CDR1 and CDR2 sequences are SGHRS and YFSETQ. V lost 4 bases and J lost 3, with 11 bases in between. CDR3 length: 13 amino acids. Here the CDR3 DNA reads TGCGCCAGCAGCATCAGACTAGACTACGAGCAGTACTTC. Its translation is CASSIRLDYEQYF.

V usage is TRBV5-5 and J usage is TRBJ1-1; D not resolved. This CDR3 is 15 amino acids long. CDR1 and CDR2 (germline): SGHKS, YYEKEE (reference sequence). The V gene lost 2 bases and the J gene lost 0 bases, with 11 bases spanning the gap. The CDR3: CASSLPQALNTEAFF. DNA of the CDR3: TGTGCCAGCAGCTTACCCCAGGCCTTGAACACTGAAGCTTTCTTT. Using reference TRBV5-5 and TRBJ1-1 for the parts outside the CDR3, the full variable domain is DAGVTQSPTHLIKTRGQQVTLRCSPISGHKSVSWYQQVLGQGPQFIFQYYEKEERGRGNFPDRFSARQFPNYSSELNVNALLLGDSALYLCASSLPQALNTEAFFGQGTRLTVV.

This clone has more than one count but fewer than ten. The chain joins TRBV4-2 to TRBJ2-3; 8 positions match TRBD2. The junction had 11 bases not matched to a gene; V was cut back by 4 bases and J by 2 bases. The germline V gene encodes CDR1 LGHNA and CDR2 YNFKEQ. The CDR3 totals 17 residues. The CDR3 nucleotides are TGTGCCAGCAGCCCGACGGGGGCGGGGGGTAACACAGATACGCAGTATTTT. Translating it yields CASSPTGAGGNTDTQYF.

The chain carries TRBV2 and TRBJ2-7, with TRBD2 identical over 10 bases. Germline-derived CDR1 and CDR2 are SNHLY and FYNNEI. This CDR3 is built from 16 residues. Trimming removed 6 bases from V and 0 bases from J; junction bases left unmatched: 8. In DNA, the CDR3 is TGTGCCAGCAGAGGATGGACTAGCGGTCCCTCCTACGAGCAGTACTTC. Translation: CASRGWTSGPSYEQYF.

CDR3 amino acids: CASTSGEGISYNEQFF. The DNA of the CDR3 is TGCGCCAGCACATCGGGAGAGGGCATCTCCTACAATGAGCAGTTCTTC. The genes are TRBV5-1 and TRBJ2-1; D is possibly TRBD2 (6 bases). Per the germline V gene, CDR1 is SGHRS and CDR2 is YFSETQ. V gave up 6 bases and J gave up 0 bases, with 16 bases separating them. CDR3 size: 16 residues.

This chain uses TRBV19 with TRBJ1-5; 9 nucleotides match TRBD1. This CDR3 comprises 16 residues. Germline V gene data show CDR1 as LNHDA and CDR2 as SQIVND (reference sequence). Germline trimming cut 5 bases from V and 4 bases from J; bases unmatched to any gene: 9. Here the CDR3 reads CASSFTSGTGNQPQHF. CDR3 DNA sequence: TGTGCCAGTAGTTTCACCTCTGGGACAGGGAATCAGCCCCAGCATTTT.

Comment on this clone: Other DNA sequences of this sample code for an identical CDR3. In DNA form, the CDR3 reads TGTGCCAGCAGCTTAGGGTCCGGGACAGATACGCAGTATTTT. Translation gives CASSLGSGTDTQYF. The chain combines TRBV11-3 with TRBJ2-3; no reliable D call. Germline CDR1 and CDR2: SGHNT and YENEEA. This CDR3 spans 14 amino acids. V was shortened by 1 base and J by 3 bases, with 8 bases between the two germline ends.

The V gene is TRBV9, the J gene TRBJ2-5, with TRBD1 as a possible D gene (5 bases). CDR1 is SGDLS and CDR2 is YYNGEE in the germline V gene. The CDR3 runs to 14 residues. Trimming left V 4 bases short and J 1 base short, with 11 bases between. The CDR3 DNA reads TGTGCCAGCAGCCCCACGGACATCCAAGAGACCCAGTACTTC. Protein sequence: CASSPTDIQETQYF.

The V gene is TRBV7-3, the J gene TRBJ2-5; 13 bases are a match to TRBD2. The CDR3 has 15 residues. Germline V lookup: CDR1 SGHTA, CDR2 FQGTGA. V dropped 6 bases and J dropped 2; count of bases not matched to a gene: 3. Here the CDR3 DNA reads TGTGCCAGCAGTCCGGGACTAGCGGGACAAGAGACCCAGTACTTC. It is translated as CASSPGLAGQETQYF.

This chain connects TRBV16 to TRBJ1-2; the D is unclear. Germline CDR1 is KGHSY and CDR2 is FQNENV. This CDR3 has 14 residues. V lost 1 base and J lost 0, with 6 bases in between. The CDR3 is CASSQLEANYGYTF. The CDR3 bases are TGTGCCAGCAGCCAATTGGAGGCTAACTATGGCTACACCTTC.

This rearrangement joins TRBV6-5 to TRBJ1-3; unclear D gene. The CDR3 contains 16 residues. V lost 0 bases to trimming and J lost 0 bases, with 9 bases between them. The germline CDR1 and CDR2 sequences are MNHEY and SVGAGI. Here the CDR3 reads CASSYSRHISGNTIYF. CDR3 coding DNA: TGTGCCAGCAGTTACTCGAGGCATATCTCTGGAAACACCATATATTTT.

The chain combines TRBV7-6 with TRBJ1-2; TRBD1 might be the D (6 bases). Germline CDR1 reads SGHVS; CDR2 reads FNYEAQ. Trimming took off 1 base at V and 0 bases at J, with 12 bases between the two ends. There are 16 residues in the CDR3. CDR3 sequence reads: CASSLVAGVANYGYTF. CDR3 bases: TGTGCCAGCAGCTTAGTTGCAGGGGTAGCTAACTATGGCTACACCTTC.

The chain uses TRBV18 and TRBJ2-5, with no clear D. The CDR3 totals 13 residues. V was shortened by 4 bases and J by 4 bases, with 10 bases between the two germline ends. Germline loops: CDR1 KGHSH, CDR2 LQKENI. The CDR3 spells CASSRVRVETQYF. As DNA, the CDR3 is TGTGCCAGCTCACGAGTGAGAGTAGAGACCCAGTACTTC.

The gene calls are TRBV11-3 and TRBJ1-1; tentative D call: TRBD1 (6 bases). Trimming shortened V by 6 bases and J by 1 base, and 15 bases separated the two germline ends. This CDR3 contains 15 residues. Looked up from germline, CDR1 is SGHNT and CDR2 is YENEEA. The CDR3 nucleotides are TGTGCCAGCAGTTTGGAGGGGGGGGCGAACACTGAAGCTTTCTTT. Protein sequence: CASSLEGGANTEAFF. Together with reference TRBV11-3 and TRBJ1-1, the CDR3 gives the full variable domain: EAGVVQSPRYKIIEKKQPVAFWCNPISGHNTLYWYLQNLGQGPELLIRYENEEAVDDSQLPKDRFSAERLKGVDSTLKIQPAELGDSAVYLCASSLEGGANTEAFFGQGTRLTVV.

This clone has just a few counts. This chain's CDR3 is CASSVTLDSLDGYTF. DNA for the CDR3: TGTGCCAGCAGCGTGACCTTGGACAGTCTCGATGGCTACACCTTC. V usage is TRBV9 and J usage is TRBJ1-2; perhaps TRBD1 as D (6 bases). The CDR3 is 15 residues long. V lost 2 bases to trimming and J lost 6 bases, with 17 bases between them. Germline V gene lookup returns CDR1 SGDLS and CDR2 YYNGEE.